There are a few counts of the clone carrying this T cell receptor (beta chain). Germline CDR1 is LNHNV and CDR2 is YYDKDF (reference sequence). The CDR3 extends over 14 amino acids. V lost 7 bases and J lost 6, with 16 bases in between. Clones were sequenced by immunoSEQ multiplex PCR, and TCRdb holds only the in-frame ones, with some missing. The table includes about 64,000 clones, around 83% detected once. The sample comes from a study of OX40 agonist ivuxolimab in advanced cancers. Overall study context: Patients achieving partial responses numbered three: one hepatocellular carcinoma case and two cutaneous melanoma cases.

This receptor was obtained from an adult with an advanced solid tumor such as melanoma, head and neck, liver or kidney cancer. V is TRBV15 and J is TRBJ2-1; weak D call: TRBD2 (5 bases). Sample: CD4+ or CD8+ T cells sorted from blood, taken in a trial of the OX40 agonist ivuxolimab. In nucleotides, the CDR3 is TGTGCCACCACCTCCACTAGTGGTTCCAATGAGCAGTTCTTC. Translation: CATTSTSGSNEQFF.